This T cell receptor (beta chain) was recorded in a study of OX40 agonist ivuxolimab in advanced cancers. The protocol was immunoSEQ multiplex PCR, while the TCRdb copy is restricted to in-frame clones and leaves out a portion. The sample records around 90,000 clones, about nine tenths being singletons. V lost 1 base and J 3 bases, leaving 7 bases between the germline ends. Germline V gene lookup returns CDR1 KGHSH and CDR2 LQKENI. This CDR3 comprises 13 residues. V usage is TRBV18 and J usage is TRBJ2-7; D might be TRBD1 or TRBD2, each matching 5 bases. This TCR was recovered from an adult with an advanced solid tumor such as melanoma, head and neck, liver or kidney cancer. The source material was CD4+ or CD8+ T cells sorted from blood, sampled in a trial of the OX40 agonist ivuxolimab. The CDR3 DNA is TGTGCCAGCTCACCACGGGACGACTACGAGCAGTACTTC. Amino acid sequence: CASSPRDDYEQYF.